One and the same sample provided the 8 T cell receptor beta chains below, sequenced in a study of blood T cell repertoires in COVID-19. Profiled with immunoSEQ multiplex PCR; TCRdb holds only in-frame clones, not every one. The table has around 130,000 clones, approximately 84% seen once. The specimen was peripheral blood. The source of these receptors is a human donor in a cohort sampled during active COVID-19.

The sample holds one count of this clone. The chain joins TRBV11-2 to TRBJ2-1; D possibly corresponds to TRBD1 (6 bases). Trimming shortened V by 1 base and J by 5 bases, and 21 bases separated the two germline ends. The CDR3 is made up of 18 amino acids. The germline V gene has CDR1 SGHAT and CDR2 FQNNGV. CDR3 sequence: CASSLGAPTGIPHNEQFF. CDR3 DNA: TGTGCCAGCAGCTTAGGGGCTCCTACAGGGATCCCGCACAATGAGCAGTTCTTC.

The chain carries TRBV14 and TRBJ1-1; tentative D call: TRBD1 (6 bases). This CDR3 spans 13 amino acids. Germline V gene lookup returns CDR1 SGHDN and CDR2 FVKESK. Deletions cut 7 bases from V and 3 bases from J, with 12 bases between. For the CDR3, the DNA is TGTGCCAGCACTCCAGGGGCTCACACTGAAGCTTTCTTT. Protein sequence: CASTPGAHTEAFF.

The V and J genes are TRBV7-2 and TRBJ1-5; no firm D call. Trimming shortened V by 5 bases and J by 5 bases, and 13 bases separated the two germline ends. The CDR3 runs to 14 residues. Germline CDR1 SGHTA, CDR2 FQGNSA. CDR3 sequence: CASSPAANDQPQHF. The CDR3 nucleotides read TGTGCCAGCAGCCCCGCGGCCAATGATCAGCCCCAGCATTTT.

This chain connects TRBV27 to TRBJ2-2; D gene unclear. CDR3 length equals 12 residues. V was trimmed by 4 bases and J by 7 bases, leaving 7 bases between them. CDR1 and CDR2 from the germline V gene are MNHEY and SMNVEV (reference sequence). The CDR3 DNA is TGTGCCAGCAGTTCCCCCGGCGGGGAGCTGTTTTTT. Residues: CASSSPGGELFF.

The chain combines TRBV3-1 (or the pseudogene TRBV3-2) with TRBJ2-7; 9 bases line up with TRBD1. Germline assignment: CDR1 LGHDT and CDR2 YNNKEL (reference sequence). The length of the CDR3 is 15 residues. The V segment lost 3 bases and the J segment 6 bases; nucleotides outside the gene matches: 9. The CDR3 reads CASSQYRDREGEQYF. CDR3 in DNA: TGTGCCAGCAGCCAGTACCGGGACAGGGAGGGCGAGCAGTACTTC.

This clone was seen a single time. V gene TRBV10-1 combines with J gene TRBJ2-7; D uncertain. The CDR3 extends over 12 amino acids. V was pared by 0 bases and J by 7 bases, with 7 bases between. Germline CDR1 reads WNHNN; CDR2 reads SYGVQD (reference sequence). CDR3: CASSESTAEQYF. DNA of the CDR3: TGCGCCAGCAGTGAGTCGACTGCGGAGCAGTACTTC.

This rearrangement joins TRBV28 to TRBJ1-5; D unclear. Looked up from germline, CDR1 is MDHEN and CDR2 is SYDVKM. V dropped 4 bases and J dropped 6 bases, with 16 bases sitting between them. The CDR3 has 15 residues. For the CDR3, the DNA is TGTGCCAGCAGTTCCCCCTTGGGAGGGAGTCAGCCCCAGCATTTT. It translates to CASSSPLGGSQPQHF.

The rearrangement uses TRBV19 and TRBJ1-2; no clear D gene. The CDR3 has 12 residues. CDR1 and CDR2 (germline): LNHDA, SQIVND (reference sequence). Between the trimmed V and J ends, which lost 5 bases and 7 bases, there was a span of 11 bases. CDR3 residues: CASSAAEGGYTF. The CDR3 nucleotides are TGTGCCAGTAGTGCCGCCGAGGGTGGCTACACCTTC.